This entry is about one T cell receptor (beta chain). Its matching antigen is unknown. These data are taken from a study of CD8 T cells in Susac syndrome. Study background: Fewer than ten of the sequenced Susac syndrome patients were in remission, and roughly six had active disease. The study's findings and limits: Roughly 5 Susac-specific public clones appeared in CD8+ TEMRA repertoires, and around 16 in total CD8+ repertoires.

The V gene end was trimmed by 6 bases and the J gene end by 1 base; junction bases not matched to a gene: 9. CDR1 and CDR2 (germline): MDHEN, SYDVKM. There are 17 residues in the CDR3. RNA amounts of roughly 0.5 to 1 ug underwent reverse transcription with random hexamers. Each CDR3 protein gets one entry after TCRdb re-called the immunoSEQ multiplex PCR reads with MiXCR. The sample lists around 79,000 distinct CDR3 sequences, roughly 95% occurring once. The clonotype was recovered from a human donor with Susac syndrome. The chain carries TRBV28 and TRBJ1-5; 10 bases are a match to TRBD1. The sample taken for sequencing was CD8+ T cells from PBMCs. Here the CDR3 DNA reads TGTGCCAGCAGGGGAGACAGGGGGCTCGGGAGCAATCAGCCCCAGCATTTT. It yields the protein CASRGDRGLGSNQPQHF.